This TCR beta chain was sequenced during a study of technical replicates of blood from a handful of donors. Trimming at V came to 6 bases and at J to 2 bases, leaving 3 bases not matched to a gene. This CDR3 is 14 amino acids long. CDR1 is MNHEY and CDR2 is SMNVEV in the germline V gene (reference sequence). TCRdb keeps only in-frame clones here, not all; method: immunoSEQ multiplex PCR. The sample holds approximately 52,000 clones, approximately 90% seen once. This receptor was obtained from a human donor in good health. Some clones in this sample may be carry-over from other donors' samples. The chain has TRBV27 and TRBJ2-3; 9 positions match TRBD1. Sequences were obtained from PBMCs. The CDR3 DNA follows: TGTGCCAGCAGGCTACAGGGGGCCACAGATACGCAGTATTTT. Protein product: CASRLQGATDTQYF.